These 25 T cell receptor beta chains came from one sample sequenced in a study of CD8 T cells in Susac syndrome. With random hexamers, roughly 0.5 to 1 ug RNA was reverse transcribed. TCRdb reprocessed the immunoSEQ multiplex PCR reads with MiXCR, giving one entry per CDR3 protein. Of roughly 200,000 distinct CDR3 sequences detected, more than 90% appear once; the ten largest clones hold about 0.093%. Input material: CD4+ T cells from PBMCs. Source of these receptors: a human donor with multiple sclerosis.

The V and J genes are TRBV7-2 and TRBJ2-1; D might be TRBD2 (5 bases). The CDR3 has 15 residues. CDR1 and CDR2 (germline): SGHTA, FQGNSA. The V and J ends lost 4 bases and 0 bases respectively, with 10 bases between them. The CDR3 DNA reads TGTGCCAGCAGCTACGGACTCTTCTCCTACAATGAGCAGTTCTTC. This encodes CASSYGLFSYNEQFF.

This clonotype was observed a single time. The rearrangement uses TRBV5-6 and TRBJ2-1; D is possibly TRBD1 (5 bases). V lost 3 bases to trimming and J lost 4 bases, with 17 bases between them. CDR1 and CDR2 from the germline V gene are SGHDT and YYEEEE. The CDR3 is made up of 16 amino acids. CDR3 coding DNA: TGTGCCAGCAGCTCATATTACAGGCGGATTTACAATGAGCAGTTCTTC. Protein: CASSSYYRRIYNEQFF.

The CDR3 sequence: CAWSFRGGYTF. The DNA of the CDR3 is TGTGCCTGGAGTTTTCGCGGGGGCTACACCTTC. V gene TRBV30 combines with J gene TRBJ1-2; D is unclear. The CDR3 is 11 amino acids. Trimming removed 2 bases at V and 8 bases at J, with 9 bases between. Germline V gene lookup returns CDR1 GTSNPN and CDR2 SVGIG (reference sequence).

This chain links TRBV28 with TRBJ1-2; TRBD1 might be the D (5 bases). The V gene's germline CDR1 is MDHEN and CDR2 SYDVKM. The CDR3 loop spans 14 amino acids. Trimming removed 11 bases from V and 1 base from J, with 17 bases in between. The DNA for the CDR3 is TGTGCCGGACGCCCAGGGCAGGGTAACTATGGCTACACCTTC. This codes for CAGRPGQGNYGYTF.

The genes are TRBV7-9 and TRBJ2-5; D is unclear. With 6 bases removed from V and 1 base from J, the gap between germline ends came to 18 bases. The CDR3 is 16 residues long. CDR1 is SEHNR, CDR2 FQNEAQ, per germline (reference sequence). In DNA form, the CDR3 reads TGTGCCAGCAGTTTTTGGCGCAGCCCATTCCAAGAGACCCAGTACTTC. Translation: CASSFWRSPFQETQYF.

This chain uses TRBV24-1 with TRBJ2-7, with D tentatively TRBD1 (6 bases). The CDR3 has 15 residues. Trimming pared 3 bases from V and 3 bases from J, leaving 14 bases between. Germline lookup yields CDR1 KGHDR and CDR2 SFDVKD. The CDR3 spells CATSDGFGTLYEQYF. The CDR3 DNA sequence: TGTGCCACCAGTGATGGGTTCGGGACACTCTACGAGCAGTACTTC.

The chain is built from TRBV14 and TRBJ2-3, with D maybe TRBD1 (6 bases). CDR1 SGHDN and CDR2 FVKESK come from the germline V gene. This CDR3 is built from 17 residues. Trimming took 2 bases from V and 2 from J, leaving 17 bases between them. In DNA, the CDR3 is TGTGCCAGCAGCCAAACCCACCTTACAGGGCTCACAGATACGCAGTATTTT. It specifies CASSQTHLTGLTDTQYF. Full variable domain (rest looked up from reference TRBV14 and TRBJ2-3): EAGVTQFPSHSVIEKGQTVTLRCDPISGHDNLYWYRRVMGKEIKFLLHFVKESKQDESGMPNNRFLAERTGGTYSTLKVQPAELEDSGVYFCASSQTHLTGLTDTQYFGPGTRLTVL.

DNA for the CDR3: TGTGCCTGGAGTAAGGAGTATACGCAGTATTTT. This sequence encodes CAWSKEYTQYF. The chain joins TRBV30 to TRBJ2-3; D unresolved. The CDR3 runs to 11 residues. Per germline, CDR1 GTSNPN and CDR2 SVGIG (reference sequence). Trimming pared 2 bases from V and 7 bases from J, leaving 7 bases between.

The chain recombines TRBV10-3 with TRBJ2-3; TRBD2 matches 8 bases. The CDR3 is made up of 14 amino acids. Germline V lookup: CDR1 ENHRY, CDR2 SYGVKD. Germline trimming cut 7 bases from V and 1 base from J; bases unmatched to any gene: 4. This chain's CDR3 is CAIKRGLGTDTQYF. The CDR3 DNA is TGTGCCATCAAGCGGGGGTTGGGCACAGATACGCAGTATTTT.

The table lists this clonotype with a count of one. CDR3 sequence: CATKLPGRNYGYTF. DNA for the CDR3: TGTGCCACCAAGCTTCCAGGGAGGAACTATGGCTACACCTTC. The chain has TRBV15 and TRBJ1-2, with D tentatively TRBD1 (5 bases). Trimming took 7 bases from V and 2 from J, leaving 14 bases between them. From germline, CDR1 is LNHNV and CDR2 YYDKDF (reference sequence). This CDR3 spans 14 amino acids.

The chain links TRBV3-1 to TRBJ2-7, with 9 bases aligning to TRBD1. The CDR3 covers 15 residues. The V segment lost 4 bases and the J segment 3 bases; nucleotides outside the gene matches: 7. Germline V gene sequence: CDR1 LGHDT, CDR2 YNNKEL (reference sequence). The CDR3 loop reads CASSLGQGLGYEQYF. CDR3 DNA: TGTGCCAGCAGCCTCGGACAGGGGTTGGGCTACGAGCAGTACTTC.

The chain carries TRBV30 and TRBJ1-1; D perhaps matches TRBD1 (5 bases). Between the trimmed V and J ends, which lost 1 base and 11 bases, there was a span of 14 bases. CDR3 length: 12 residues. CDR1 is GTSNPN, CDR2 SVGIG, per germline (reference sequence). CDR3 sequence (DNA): TGTGCCTGGAGTGGAATGGAGGGGATGGCTTTCTTT. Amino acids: CAWSGMEGMAFF.

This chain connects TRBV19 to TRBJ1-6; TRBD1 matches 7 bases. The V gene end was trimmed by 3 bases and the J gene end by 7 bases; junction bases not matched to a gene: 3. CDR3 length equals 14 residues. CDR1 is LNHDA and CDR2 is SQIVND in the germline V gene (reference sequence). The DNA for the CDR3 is TGTGCCAGTAGTATCAACAGGGGAAATTCACCCCTCCACTTT. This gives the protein CASSINRGNSPLHF.

The CDR3 protein is CASSSMTGSYEQYF. CDR3 sequence (DNA): TGTGCCAGCAGCTCCATGACTGGCTCCTACGAGCAGTACTTC. The chain carries TRBV28 and TRBJ2-7; D remains ambiguous. V lost 6 bases and J 0 bases, leaving 12 bases between the germline ends. The germline CDR1 and CDR2 sequences are MDHEN and SYDVKM. This CDR3 is built from 14 residues.

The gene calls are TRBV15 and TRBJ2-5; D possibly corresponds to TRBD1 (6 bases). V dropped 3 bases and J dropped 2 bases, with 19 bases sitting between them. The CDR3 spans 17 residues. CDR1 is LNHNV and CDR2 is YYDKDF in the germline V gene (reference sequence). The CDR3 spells CATSSYSPRQVQETQYF. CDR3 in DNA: TGTGCCACCAGCAGTTATTCGCCGCGACAGGTGCAAGAGACCCAGTACTTC.

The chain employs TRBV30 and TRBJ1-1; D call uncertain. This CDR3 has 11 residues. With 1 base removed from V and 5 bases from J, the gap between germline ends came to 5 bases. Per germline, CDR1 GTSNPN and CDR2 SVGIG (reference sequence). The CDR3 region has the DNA TGTGCCTGGAGTGGTCGGACTGAAGCTTTCTTT. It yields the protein CAWSGRTEAFF.

The CDR3 protein is CASSTLTPFRLWGYTF. In DNA, the CDR3 is TGCGCCAGCAGTACGTTAACACCATTTCGGCTTTGGGGCTACACCTTC. The rearrangement links TRBV23-1 to TRBJ1-2; no clear D. TRBV23-1 is annotated as an ORF whose role is uncertain. The CDR3 sequence is 16 residues long. Trimming took off 5 bases at V and 8 bases at J, with 24 bases between the two ends.

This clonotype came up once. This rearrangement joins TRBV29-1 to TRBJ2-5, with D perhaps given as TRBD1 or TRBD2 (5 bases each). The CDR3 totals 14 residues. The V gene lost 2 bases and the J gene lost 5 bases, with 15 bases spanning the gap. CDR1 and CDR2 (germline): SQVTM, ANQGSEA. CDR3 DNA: TGCAGCGTTGAAAGAGGGGCGGCCAGGGAGACCCAGTACTTC. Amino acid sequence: CSVERGAARETQYF.

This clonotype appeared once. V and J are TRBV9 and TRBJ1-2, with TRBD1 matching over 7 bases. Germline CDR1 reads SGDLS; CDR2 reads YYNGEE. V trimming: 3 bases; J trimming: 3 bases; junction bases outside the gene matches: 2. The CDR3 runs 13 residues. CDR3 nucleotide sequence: TGTGCCAGCAGCGCCCAGGGGGACTATGGCTACACCTTC. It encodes CASSAQGDYGYTF.

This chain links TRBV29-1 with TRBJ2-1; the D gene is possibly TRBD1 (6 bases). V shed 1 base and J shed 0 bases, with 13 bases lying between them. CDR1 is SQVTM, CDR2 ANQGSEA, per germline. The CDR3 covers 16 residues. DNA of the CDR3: TGCAGCGTTGAAGGGGGACAAGGATTCTCCTACAATGAGCAGTTCTTC. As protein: CSVEGGQGFSYNEQFF.

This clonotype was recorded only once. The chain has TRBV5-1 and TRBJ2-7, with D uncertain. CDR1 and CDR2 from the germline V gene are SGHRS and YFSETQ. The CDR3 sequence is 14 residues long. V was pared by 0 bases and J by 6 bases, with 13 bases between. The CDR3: CASSLEPPTPEQYF. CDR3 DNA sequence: TGCGCCAGCAGCTTGGAACCCCCCACCCCCGAGCAGTACTTC. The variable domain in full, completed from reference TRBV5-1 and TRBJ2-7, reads KAGVTQTPRYLIKTRGQQVTLSCSPISGHRSVSWYQQTPGQGLQFLFEYFSETQRNKGNFPGRFSGRQFSNSRSEMNVSTLELGDSALYLCASSLEPPTPEQYFGPGTRLTVT.

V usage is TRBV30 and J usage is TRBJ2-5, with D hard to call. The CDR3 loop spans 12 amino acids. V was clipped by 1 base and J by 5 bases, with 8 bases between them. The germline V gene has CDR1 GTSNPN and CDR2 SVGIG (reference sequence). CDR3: CAWSGGSETQYF. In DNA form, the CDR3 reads TGTGCCTGGAGTGGTGGGTCGGAGACCCAGTACTTC.

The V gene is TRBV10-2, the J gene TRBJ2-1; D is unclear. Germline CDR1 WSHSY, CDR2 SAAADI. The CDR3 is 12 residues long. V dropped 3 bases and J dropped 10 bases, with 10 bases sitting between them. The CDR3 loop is CASSERTREQFF. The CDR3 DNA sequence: TGCGCCAGCAGTGAACGGACGCGGGAGCAGTTCTTC.

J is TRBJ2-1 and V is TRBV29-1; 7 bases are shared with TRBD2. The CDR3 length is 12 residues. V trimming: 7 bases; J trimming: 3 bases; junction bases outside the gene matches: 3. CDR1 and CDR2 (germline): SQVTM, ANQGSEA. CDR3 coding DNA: TGCAGCGCGGGGGGACTCTACAATGAGCAGTTCTTC. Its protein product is CSAGGLYNEQFF.

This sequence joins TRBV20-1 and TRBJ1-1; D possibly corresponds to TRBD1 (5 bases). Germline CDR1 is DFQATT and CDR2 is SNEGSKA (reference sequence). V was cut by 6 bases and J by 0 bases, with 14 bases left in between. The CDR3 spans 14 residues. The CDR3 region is CSARAGGMNTEAFF. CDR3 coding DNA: TGCAGTGCCAGGGCGGGGGGGATGAACACTGAAGCTTTCTTT.